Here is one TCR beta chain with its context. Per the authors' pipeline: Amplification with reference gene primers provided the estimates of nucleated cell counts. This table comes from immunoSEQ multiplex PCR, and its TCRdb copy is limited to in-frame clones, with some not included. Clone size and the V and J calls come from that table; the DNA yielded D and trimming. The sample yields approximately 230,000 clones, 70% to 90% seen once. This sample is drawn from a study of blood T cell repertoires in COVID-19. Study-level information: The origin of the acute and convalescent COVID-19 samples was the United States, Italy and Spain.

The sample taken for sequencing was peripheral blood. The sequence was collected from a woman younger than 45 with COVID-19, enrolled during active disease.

The CDR3 loop reads CDLGQGSNQPQHF. The CDR3 coding sequence is TGTGACCTGGGACAGGGAAGCAATCAGCCCCAGCATTTT. The V call is TRBV27, the J call TRBJ1-5, with 9 bases aligning to TRBD1. Germline V lookup: CDR1 MNHEY, CDR2 SMNVEV (reference sequence). The CDR3 has 13 residues.